Listed here is a single T cell receptor (beta chain). No antigen is known for it. Germline V gene data show CDR1 as SQVTM and CDR2 as ANQGSEA. This CDR3 has 14 amino acids. The V end was cut by 6 bases, the J end by 3 bases, with 12 bases between. This sample is drawn from a study of T cell responses to AZD1222 COVID-19 vaccine. Using immunoSEQ multiplex PCR, the repertoire was profiled, and TCRdb retains in-frame clones only, with some absent. The sample has 75,000 to 90,000 clones, around 93% seen once; the top ten hold around 26%. Overall study results and limits: Unmutated variant regions are reportedly the target of nearly half of TCRs that are spike-specific. At 160-218 and 743-854, vaccine-associated CD4 TCRs were dominant, and they spanned spike. The study found Spike-specific TCR breadth and depth rose after two AZD1222 doses. Mostly white British, mostly female donors; authors suggested clonal diversity may be underestimated.

The J gene is TRBJ1-6, the V gene TRBV29-1, with a weak D call TRBD1 (6 bases). The starting material was peripheral blood, obtained 28 days after the second AZD1222 dose. The origin of this receptor is an adult who received the AZD1222 COVID-19 vaccine. CDR3 sequence: CSVMDRNYNSPLHF. CDR3 DNA: TGCAGCGTGATGGACAGAAACTATAATTCACCCCTCCACTTT.